This T cell receptor (beta chain) derives from a study of blood T cells in healthy people across ages. This clonotype was counted many times. Next came a second PCR, run for about 7 to 11 cycles, which used a sample-barcoded 5' primer along with a J-beta primer mix. TCRdb called the 5' RACE reads again in MiXCR, with one record for every CDR3 protein. Among 550,000 to 650,000 distinct CDR3 sequences listed, about 30% were seen once. The ends were cut back, 5 bases at V and 11 bases at J, with 19 bases in the middle. This CDR3 region has 15 residues. Germline assignment: CDR1 SEHNR and CDR2 FQNEAQ (reference sequence).

The sample was blood. This chain joins TRBV7-9 and TRBJ1-6; perhaps TRBD1 as D (6 bases). The receptor comes from a woman at least 80 years old in good health. CDR3 coding DNA: TGTGCCAGCAGCCCTACAGGGAATGGAAGGCCACCCCTCCACTTT. Its translation: CASSPTGNGRPPLHF. Full variable domain (rest looked up from reference TRBV7-9 and TRBJ1-6): DTGVSQNPRHKITKRGQNVTFRCDPISEHNRLYWYRQTLGQGPEFLTYFQNEAQLEKSRLLSDRFSAERPKGSFSTLEIQRTEQGDSAMYLCASSPTGNGRPPLHFGNGTRLTVT.